This T cell receptor (beta chain) was sequenced in a study of early T cells in non-severe SARS-CoV-2 infection. TCRdb fed the 5' RACE reads into MiXCR, producing one record per CDR3 protein. The sample shows tens of thousands of distinct CDR3 sequences, around 12% of them seen only once. The CDR3 has 13 residues. V gave up 3 bases and J gave up 0 bases, with 5 bases separating them. The V gene's germline CDR1 is WNHNN and CDR2 SYGVQD (reference sequence). This sequence joins TRBV10-1 and TRBJ1-1; no clear D gene. This sequence was found in an adult who was a healthcare worker with PCR-confirmed SARS-CoV-2 infection or an uninfected control (not recorded which). Sequenced here: whole blood, sampled at baseline. The CDR3: CASSDQMNTEAFF. CDR3 nucleotides: TGCGCCAGCAGTGACCAGATGAACACTGAAGCTTTCTTT.